These 11 T cell receptor beta chains were sequenced from one sample in a study of blood T cell repertoires in COVID-19 (dated by TCRdb to the early 2020s). Library method: the immunoSEQ multiplex PCR assay. TCRdb retrieved this table from immuneACCESS and kept in-frame rearrangements only. Not all clones are present; in checked studies, unresolved V genes account for under half, and no reason is known for the remainder. This sample is represented by 150,000 to 180,000 clones; roughly 80% of them were singletons. Around an eighth of the sample comes from the top ten. The source material was peripheral blood. These receptors originate from a woman in her sixties or seventies with COVID-19, enrolled during active disease.

Here the CDR3 reads CASSDRGLASNQPQHF. As DNA, the CDR3 is TGTGCCAGCAGCGACAGGGGTCTGGCAAGCAATCAGCCCCAGCATTTT. This chain joins TRBV7-8 and TRBJ1-5; 8 bases are shared with TRBD1. After removal of 5 bases from V and 1 base from J, the junction contained 7 bases not matched to a gene. The CDR3 has 16 residues. From germline, CDR1 is SGHVS and CDR2 FQNEAQ.

The chain links TRBV5-6 to TRBJ2-7; the match to TRBD1 covers 7 bases. The V and J ends lost 1 base and 1 base, in that order; junction bases with no gene match: 5. Germline V lookup: CDR1 SGHDT, CDR2 YYEEEE. This CDR3 has 15 amino acids. The CDR3 nucleotides read TGTGCCAGCAGCTTGAATGGACAGGCGTCCTACGAGCAGTACTTC. It yields the protein CASSLNGQASYEQYF.

On this clone itself: Other DNA sequences within the sample encode an identical CDR3. V gene TRBV2 combines with J gene TRBJ2-7; TRBD1 agrees at 9 bases. J gave up 4 bases and V 5 bases, and 3 bases lay outside the gene matches. The CDR3 has 13 residues. Germline CDR1 reads SNHLY; CDR2 reads FYNNEI. The CDR3 DNA reads as TGTGCCAGCAGTTGGGACAGGGATTACGAGCAGTACTTC. This sequence encodes CASSWDRDYEQYF.

The J gene is TRBJ2-1, the V gene TRBV27, with TRBD2 matching 14 bases. The CDR3 spans 17 residues. Germline CDR1 MNHEY, CDR2 SMNVEV (reference sequence). V gave up 6 bases and J gave up 4 bases; unmatched junction bases: 8. The chain's CDR3 is CASRPTGTSGGYNEQFF. As DNA, the CDR3 is TGTGCCAGCAGACCTACCGGGACTAGCGGGGGTTACAATGAGCAGTTCTTC.

This clone turned up a few times. J is TRBJ1-1 and V is TRBV7-9; no clear D. CDR1 is SEHNR and CDR2 is FQNEAQ in the germline V gene (reference sequence). Trimming took off 6 bases at V and 2 bases at J, with 10 bases between the two ends. This CDR3 has 13 amino acids. The CDR3 region has the DNA TGTGCCAGCAGACAAGATCATAACACTGAAGCTTTCTTT. It yields the protein CASRQDHNTEAFF.

V and J are TRBV5-4 and TRBJ1-3; TRBD1 aligns across 8 bases. The CDR3 runs to 14 residues. Losses at the gene ends were 4 bases for V and 4 bases for J; bases not matched to a gene: 4. Germline V gene sequence: CDR1 SGHNT, CDR2 YYREEE (reference sequence). The CDR3 is CASSPTGAGNTIYF. The CDR3 nucleotides read TGTGCCAGCAGCCCGACAGGGGCAGGAAACACCATATATTTT.

The chain uses TRBV7-2 and TRBJ1-2; 7 bases align to TRBD1. The V gene end was trimmed by 3 bases and the J gene end by 3 bases; junction bases not matched to a gene: 7. This CDR3 region has 15 residues. Germline V gene lookup returns CDR1 SGHTA and CDR2 FQGNSA. The CDR3 sequence is CASSLGAGQYYGYTF. CDR3 nucleotides: TGTGCCAGCAGCTTGGGGGCGGGACAGTACTATGGCTACACCTTC.

Remarks on this clone: The junction departs from the called germline gene at one end, perhaps through a read error. The chain carries TRBV19 and TRBJ1-6; 9 positions match TRBD1. Germline CDR1 LNHDA, CDR2 SQIVND (reference sequence). The CDR3 is made up of 12 amino acids. The CDR3 loop is CASRQGGSTLHF. CDR3 DNA sequence: TGTGCCAGCCGACAGGGGGGTTCAACCCTCCACTTT.

A single count supports this clone. In nucleotides, the CDR3 is TGTGCCAGCAGTATCCGGACAGATCCCAGCACAGATACGCAGTATTTT. As protein: CASSIRTDPSTDTQYF. The genes are TRBV27 and TRBJ2-3; the D gene is possibly TRBD1 (6 bases). CDR1 is MNHEY and CDR2 is SMNVEV in the germline V gene (reference sequence). The V end was cut by 5 bases, the J end by 0 bases, with 15 bases between. The CDR3 covers 16 residues.

The chain couples TRBV10-1 to TRBJ1-3, with D possibly being TRBD1 (5 bases). The germline V gene encodes CDR1 WNHNN and CDR2 SYGVQD (reference sequence). Trimming cost V 3 bases and J 0 bases, with 12 bases left between them. The CDR3 sequence is 16 residues long. CDR3 sequence reads: CASSDGRGFSGNTIYF. The CDR3 region has the DNA TGCGCCAGCAGTGATGGACGGGGGTTCTCTGGAAACACCATATATTTT.

This clone has a handful of counts. The rearrangement uses TRBV30 and TRBJ2-7, with 9 positions matching TRBD1. The V gene's germline CDR1 is GTSNPN and CDR2 SVGIG (reference sequence). CDR3 length: 16 residues. The V and J ends lost 0 bases and 7 bases, in that order; junction bases with no gene match: 13. In DNA, the CDR3 is TGTGCCTGGAGTGTAAGAGTCGGGACAGGGTTTCGGGAGCAGTACGTC. Translation gives CAWSVRVGTGFREQYV.